This TCR beta chain was observed in a study of blood T cell repertoires in COVID-19. Each participant's cohort was designated according to participant-reported clinical history. What the recovered Cohort 3 donors had was two negative PCRs, clearance, or symptom resolution. The V gene's germline CDR1 is SEHNR and CDR2 FQNEAQ (reference sequence). Trimming took off 0 bases at V and 5 bases at J, with 10 bases between the two ends. The CDR3 is 14 amino acids. This clone was observed once. Source study methods: Amplification with reference gene primers provided the estimates of nucleated cell counts. The repertoire was sequenced with immunoSEQ multiplex PCR; TCRdb's copy has only in-frame clones and lacks some. V and J calls and clone size are as listed in that table; D and trimming were resolved from the DNA. The table shows around 140,000 clones, with 85% to 90% occurring only once.

Material: PBMCs or T cells enriched from blood (not recorded which). The sequence derives from a man aged 55 to 70 who had recovered from COVID-19. The V and J genes are TRBV7-9 and TRBJ2-5, with D possibly TRBD1 on 5 matching bases. CDR3 residues: CASSLAGASETQYF. CDR3 bases: TGTGCCAGCAGCTTAGCTGGGGCTTCCGAGACCCAGTACTTC.